Described below is a single TCR beta chain sequence and its context. Antigen specificity is unknown. This entry belongs to a study of CD4 T cells in relation to SARS-CoV-2 and coronaviruses. CD4+ T cells from unexposed donors were obtained before the COVID-19 pandemic (2011-2018). The cells were cultured for under twelve days before CD4+ T cells were isolated. TCRdb keeps only in-frame clones here, not all; method: immunoSEQ multiplex PCR. This table has about 21,000 clones, about 80% appearing once. CDR1 and CDR2 from the germline V gene are DFQATT and SNEGSKA (reference sequence). The CDR3 runs 11 residues. The V end lost 6 bases, the J end lost 10 bases, and 13 bases lay between the germline ends. Broader study findings: This crossreactivity analysis covered spike protein alone, no other viral proteins.

This chain links TRBV20-1 with TRBJ2-1; D might be TRBD1 (5 bases). Input material: CD4+ T cells from PBMCs, cultured in vitro. The TCR was taken from a human donor in good health. In DNA, the CDR3 is TGCAGTGCAACCACAGGTAGCGAGCAGTTCTTC. Translated: CSATTGSEQFF.